This TCR beta chain was sequenced for a study of OX40 agonist ivuxolimab in advanced cancers. Study information: Of mixed ages from about 20 to 80 and averaging about 56 years, the group was approximately 80% male.

Repertoires were generated with immunoSEQ multiplex PCR, while TCRdb's copy carries only in-frame clones and drops some. The sample yields around 70,000 clones, just under 85% seen once. Deletions cut 4 bases from V and 1 base from J, with 11 bases between. CDR1 and CDR2 from the germline V gene are SGHNT and YYREEE (reference sequence). The CDR3 is 14 amino acids. The chain combines TRBV5-4 with TRBJ1-1; possible D gene TRBD1, 6 bases. The sequence derives from an adult with an advanced solid tumor such as melanoma, head and neck, liver or kidney cancer. The sample consisted of CD4+ or CD8+ T cells sorted from blood, taken in a trial of the OX40 agonist ivuxolimab. In DNA form, the CDR3 reads TGTGCCAGCAGCGACCGCAGGGGGAACACTGAAGCTTTCTTT. Translated, it gives CASSDRRGNTEAFF. Full variable domain (remainder filled in from reference TRBV5-4 and TRBJ1-1): ETGVTQSPTHLIKTRGQQVTLRCSSQSGHNTVSWYQQALGQGPQFIFQYYREEENGRGNFPPRFSGLQFPNYSSELNVNALELDDSALYLCASSDRRGNTEAFFGQGTRLTVV.